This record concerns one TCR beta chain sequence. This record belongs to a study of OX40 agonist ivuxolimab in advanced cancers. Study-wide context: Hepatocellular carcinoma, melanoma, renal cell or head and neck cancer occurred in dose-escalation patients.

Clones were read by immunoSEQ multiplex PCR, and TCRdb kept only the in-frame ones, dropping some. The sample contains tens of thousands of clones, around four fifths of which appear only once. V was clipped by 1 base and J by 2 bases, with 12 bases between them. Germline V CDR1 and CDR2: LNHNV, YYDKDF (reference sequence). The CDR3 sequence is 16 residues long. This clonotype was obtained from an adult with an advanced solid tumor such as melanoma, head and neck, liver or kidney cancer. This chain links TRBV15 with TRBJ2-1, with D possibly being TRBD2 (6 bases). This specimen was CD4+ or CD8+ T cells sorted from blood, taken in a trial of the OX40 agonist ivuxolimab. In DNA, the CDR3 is TGTGCCACCAGCAGAGGTGGGACTGCAACCTACAATGAGCAGTTCTTC. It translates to CATSRGGTATYNEQFF.